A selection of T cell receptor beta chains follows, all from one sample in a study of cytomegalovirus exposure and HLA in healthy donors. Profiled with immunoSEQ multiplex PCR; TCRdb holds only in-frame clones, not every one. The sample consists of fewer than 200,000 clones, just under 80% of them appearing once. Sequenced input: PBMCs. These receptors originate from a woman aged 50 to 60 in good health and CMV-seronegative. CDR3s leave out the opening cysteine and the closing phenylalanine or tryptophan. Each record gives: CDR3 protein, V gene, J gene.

ASSLAGTVNEKLF	TRBV5-1	TRBJ1-4
ASSRSGDSNQPQH	TRBV11-2	TRBJ1-5
ASSIWGQGANTEAF	TRBV19	TRBJ1-1
ASSESGLGGETQY	TRBV6-1	TRBJ2-5
ASSSPGQGSTDTQY	TRBV27	TRBJ2-3
AISSGLAGGVGEQF	TRBV10-3	TRBJ2-1
ASRYRGAGYEQY	TRBV27	TRBJ2-7
ASSEAGGYEQY	TRBV9	TRBJ2-7
SATGIEAF	TRBV29-1	TRBJ1-1
ATGCREGPVEPQH	TRBV5-1	TRBJ1-5
ASITTGNSNQPQH	TRBV19	TRBJ1-5
ASSLGALNSPLH	TRBV11-3	TRBJ1-6
ASGYQAYGYT	TRBV19	TRBJ1-2
ASSLTGTVQETQY	TRBV7-2	TRBJ2-5
ASSRDGTGGYNEQF	TRBV4-3	TRBJ2-1
ASSPGGNTEAF	TRBV7-2	TRBJ1-1
ASSQDLEETQY	TRBV4-3	TRBJ2-5
ASSSRAGEAGNTIY	TRBV7-2	TRBJ1-3
ASSLELADHNEQF	TRBV5-1	TRBJ2-1
ASSAEPGTGYEQY	TRBV9	TRBJ2-7
ASSSRDRGPFSYEQY	TRBV19	TRBJ2-7
ASSPKGAGTKAF	TRBV18	TRBJ1-1
ASSILIGTGDSYEQY	TRBV19	TRBJ2-7
ASSLYPPFEDTEAF	TRBV7-2	TRBJ1-1
ASSPDISYEQY	TRBV19	TRBJ2-7
ASSLGRMSTEAF	TRBV5-1	TRBJ1-1
ASSLAQVGEKLF	TRBV5-1	TRBJ1-4
ASSLESSYNEQF	TRBV5-1	TRBJ2-1
ASTYRSRLAKNIQY	TRBV5-6	TRBJ2-4
AWSADRGRGNTIY	TRBV30	TRBJ1-3
ASSPNQRDEQF	TRBV18	TRBJ2-1
ASSPDRYTYEQY	TRBV5-4	TRBJ2-7
ASGVRSNQPQH	TRBV7-6	TRBJ1-5
ASSAGTSGGAHTQY	TRBV28	TRBJ2-3
ASSLVPGESSYEQY	TRBV5-1	TRBJ2-7
ASSIFRDRREKLF	TRBV6-6	TRBJ1-4
ASSTGTGEVSYNSPLH	TRBV28	TRBJ1-6